Following are 7 T cell receptor beta chains from one sample sequenced in a study of Tregs in tolerant kidney transplant recipients. Libraries were prepared by immunoSEQ multiplex PCR; TCRdb keeps only in-frame clonotypes and omits some of them. The sample shows about 15,000 clones, and roughly 3.8% sits with its ten largest clones. Recipients received nonmyeloablative bone marrow transplants from related graft donors, with transient mixed chimerism. The source was CD4+ T cells from blood (PBMCs), collected 12 months after the transplant. These receptors were obtained from a human patient who received a combined kidney and bone marrow transplant. Part of the T cell pool may stem from the graft donor.

Comment on this clone: The observed sequence ends 3 residues before the CDR3 terminus, with the missing tail filled in from the germline J gene. V is TRBV20-1 and J is TRBJ2-7; 7 bases are shared with TRBD1. The trim removed 0 bases at V and 4 bases at J, leaving 9 bases unmatched. CDR1 and CDR2 from the germline V gene are DFQATT and SNEGSKA (reference sequence). The CDR3 loop spans 15 amino acids. The chain's CDR3 is CSAREARGRRYEQYF. The sequenced part of the CDR3 DNA is TGCAGTGCTAGAGAGGCCAGGGGGAGAAGATACGAG.

Regarding this clone: The read is 3 residues too short to cover the CDR3 end, so that end is filled in from the germline J gene. The V gene is TRBV7-9, the J gene TRBJ1-4; 8 bases agree with TRBD1. From germline, CDR1 is SEHNR and CDR2 FQNEAQ (reference sequence). The CDR3 sequence is 15 residues long. Losses at the gene ends were 5 bases for V and 7 bases for J; bases not matched to a gene: 9. The sequenced CDR3 bases are TGTGCCAGCAGCCACCAATCGGACAGGGCTGAAAAA. It is translated as CASSHQSDRAEK. The full CDR3 reads CASSHQSDRAEKLFF.

Points on this clone: The read gets to within 3 residues of the CDR3 end, and the germline J gene fills in the rest. The rearrangement uses TRBV10-3 and TRBJ2-2, with D tentatively TRBD2 (6 bases). This CDR3 has 13 residues. Looked up from germline, CDR1 is ENHRY and CDR2 is SYGVKD. V was cut by 7 bases and J by 5 bases, with 11 bases left in between. CDR3 DNA, as far as it was read: TGTGCCATCAACCATGCGGGAACCGGGGAG. Amino acids: CAINHAGTGE. The CDR3, in full, reads CAINHAGTGELFF.

Comment on this clone: The read finishes 3 residues shy of the CDR3 end, and the germline J gene is used to complete it. This rearrangement joins TRBV5-6 to TRBJ2-2, with TRBD1 identical over 7 bases. The V and J ends lost 4 bases and 6 bases, in that order; junction bases with no gene match: 6. CDR1 is SGHDT, CDR2 YYEEEE, per germline. There are 14 residues in the CDR3. The covered CDR3 bases are TGTGCCAGCAGCCAACAGGGGTGGGCCGGGGAG. Amino acids: CASSQQGWAGE. The full CDR3 reads CASSQQGWAGELFF.

On this clone itself: The read gets to within 3 residues of the CDR3 end, and the germline J gene fills in the rest. This chain connects TRBV6-2 or TRBV6-3 to TRBJ1-2; 7 bases line up with TRBD1. This CDR3 contains 16 residues. The V gene end was trimmed by 6 bases and the J gene end by 4 bases; junction bases not matched to a gene: 14. Germline V gene lookup returns CDR1 MNHEY and CDR2 SVGEGT. The sequenced CDR3 bases are TGTGCCAGCAGGCCTCTCAAACAGGGGAAAATCTATGGC. The encoded protein is CASRPLKQGKIYG. The whole CDR3 sequence reads CASRPLKQGKIYGYTF.

With regard to this clone: The CDR3 end falls 3 residues outside the read, so it is completed with the germline J gene. V usage is TRBV5-1 and J usage is TRBJ2-1; D is ambiguous. Looked up from germline, CDR1 is SGHRS and CDR2 is YFSETQ. This CDR3 has 15 residues. V was pared by 3 bases and J by 1 base, with 11 bases between. The CDR3 protein is CASSSDLGSYNEQFF. CDR3 bases read: TGCGCCAGCAGCTCAGATCTTGGTTCCTACAATGAG.

Concerning this clone itself: The read terminates 3 residues before the CDR3 end, so the remaining end is supplied by the germline J gene. The gene calls are TRBV20-1 and TRBJ2-7; tentatively, D is TRBD2 (6 bases). The CDR3 loop spans 15 amino acids. Germline loops: CDR1 DFQATT, CDR2 SNEGSKA (reference sequence). V lost 2 bases and J 5 bases, leaving 19 bases between the germline ends. CDR3 bases read: TGCAGTGCTAGACTGATTTCCGGGGGAGGAAACGAG. It codes for CSARLISGGGNE. The full CDR3 protein is CSARLISGGGNEQYF.